One and the same sample provided the 15 T cell receptor beta chains below, sequenced in a study of beta chain features in type 1 diabetes. General study findings and limits: Moderate but significant shortening of TCRB CDR3s was recorded in all four CD4+ subsets from Type 1 diabetes patients.

Isolated RNA was reverse transcribed in full, so expressed TCRB transcripts were sequenced. Assay used: immunoSEQ multiplex PCR; TCRdb lists only in-frame clones, some missing. Of a few hundred thousand clones in the sample, 8.5% to 10% are singletons; the top ten hold 0.45% to 0.65%. No antigen has been identified for these receptors. The sample consisted of central memory CD4+ T cells from blood. These receptors were obtained from a man aged 25-45 years with type 1 diabetes.

The rearrangement joins TRBV6-6 to TRBJ2-1; TRBD2 might be the D (6 bases). Per the germline V gene, CDR1 is MNHNY and CDR2 is SVGAGI (reference sequence). Trimming shortened V by 4 bases and J by 4 bases, and 14 bases separated the two germline ends. CDR3 length equals 15 residues. The CDR3: CASSFASAQYNEQFF. The CDR3 nucleotides read TGTGCCAGCAGTTTCGCTAGCGCTCAATACAATGAGCAGTTCTTC.

The chain joins TRBV11-2 to TRBJ2-1; unclear D gene. Germline CDR1 reads SGHAT; CDR2 reads FQNNGV. The V and J ends lost 5 bases and 8 bases respectively, with 16 bases between them. There are 14 residues in the CDR3. CDR3 sequence reads: CASSPASSIDEQFF. Written as DNA, the CDR3 is TGTGCCAGCAGCCCCGCCTCTAGTATAGATGAGCAGTTCTTC.

A few counts support this clone. Relative to the germline gene, one junction end is altered; a read error may explain this. V usage is TRBV6-1 and J usage is TRBJ2-4, with a possible D match to TRBD1 (6 bases). The germline gives CDR1 MNHNS, CDR2 SASEGT. The length of the CDR3 is 16 residues. This CDR3 reads CAISERNTGTTNIQYF. The CDR3 region has the DNA TGTGCCATCAGTGAGCGGAACACCGGGACAACCAACATTCAGTACTTC.

There are a few counts of this clone. The chain links TRBV28 to TRBJ2-2; TRBD1 might be the D (5 bases). Germline lookup yields CDR1 MDHEN and CDR2 SYDVKM. This CDR3 region has 17 residues. V was clipped by 6 bases and J by 0 bases, with 17 bases between them. CDR3 residues: CASRPLMGRANTGELFF. The CDR3 DNA follows: TGTGCCAGCAGGCCTTTGATGGGCAGGGCGAACACCGGGGAGCTGTTTTTT.

There are a few counts of this clone. The rearrangement joins TRBV15 to TRBJ2-2; no definite D call. The CDR3 length is 14 residues. V shed 0 bases and J shed 8 bases, with 10 bases lying between them. Per the germline V gene, CDR1 is LNHNV and CDR2 is YYDKDF (reference sequence). The CDR3 DNA is TGTGCCACCAGCAGAGATTTAGATGGAGGGGAGCTGTTTTTT. It is translated as CATSRDLDGGELFF.

The sample holds a few counts of this clone. Other DNA variants within this sample encode the same CDR3. The V gene is TRBV7-2, the J gene TRBJ2-5, with D possibly matching TRBD2 (5 bases). CDR1 and CDR2 from the germline V gene are SGHTA and FQGNSA. Trimming took off 5 bases at V and 5 bases at J, with 12 bases between the two ends. The CDR3 consists of 13 residues. The CDR3 DNA is TGTGCCAGCAGCCTCGCGGGTAGGGAGACCCAGTACTTC. The encoded protein is CASSLAGRETQYF.

V is TRBV7-8 and J is TRBJ2-7, with D tentatively TRBD1 or TRBD2 (5 bases each). The germline V and J ends were trimmed by 1 base and 2 bases, with 15 bases remaining between them. This CDR3 has 16 residues. Germline lookup yields CDR1 SGHVS and CDR2 FQNEAQ. CDR3 region: CASSLGFGAGPYEQYF. CDR3 coding DNA: TGTGCCAGCAGCTTAGGGTTCGGGGCGGGTCCCTACGAGCAGTACTTC.

Ten or more counts support this clone. This chain connects TRBV29-1 to TRBJ2-7; D assignment may be TRBD1 or TRBD2 (5 bases each). V was trimmed by 3 bases and J by 6 bases, leaving 15 bases between them. This CDR3 contains 13 residues. CDR1 and CDR2 (germline): SQVTM, ANQGSEA. This CDR3 reads CSVDRGKRSEQYF. The CDR3, as DNA: TGCAGCGTTGATAGGGGAAAGCGGTCCGAGCAGTACTTC.

This chain uses TRBV28 with TRBJ2-3, with TRBD2 matching over 13 bases. Per the germline V gene, CDR1 is MDHEN and CDR2 is SYDVKM. CDR3 length: 16 amino acids. V shed 4 bases and J 2 bases; nucleotides not matched to a gene: 3. CDR3 sequence (DNA): TGTGCCAGCAGTTCGGGACTAGCGGGATCCACAGATACGCAGTATTTT. Its translation: CASSSGLAGSTDTQYF.

V and J are TRBV4-2 and TRBJ1-5; 7 bases line up with TRBD1. CDR3 size: 15 residues. J was trimmed by 3 bases and V by 0 bases; bases with no gene match: 2. Germline V gene sequence: CDR1 LGHNA, CDR2 YNFKEQ. CDR3 sequence (DNA): TGTGCCAGCAGCCAAGACACAGGGGCCAATCAGCCCCAGCATTTT. Its protein is CASSQDTGANQPQHF.

The V and J genes are TRBV7-2 and TRBJ1-5; no clear D gene. The CDR3 contains 13 residues. The ends were cut back, 5 bases at V and 5 bases at J, with 10 bases in the middle. In germline, CDR1 is SGHTA, CDR2 FQGNSA. The DNA of the CDR3 is TGTGCCAGCAGCGAGACATCCGATCAGCCCCAGCATTTT. Its protein is CASSETSDQPQHF.

The chain links TRBV5-1 to TRBJ1-1, with D tentatively TRBD1 (5 bases). The CDR3 is made up of 16 amino acids. The ends were cut back, 2 bases at V and 0 bases at J, with 14 bases in the middle. Looked up from germline, CDR1 is SGHRS and CDR2 is YFSETQ. The CDR3 protein is CASSLGVGNMNTEAFF. Here the CDR3 DNA reads TGCGCCAGCAGCTTAGGGGTGGGGAACATGAACACTGAAGCTTTCTTT. Supplemented by reference TRBV5-1 and TRBJ1-1, the full variable domain reads KAGVTQTPRYLIKTRGQQVTLSCSPISGHRSVSWYQQTPGQGLQFLFEYFSETQRNKGNFPGRFSGRQFSNSRSEMNVSTLELGDSALYLCASSLGVGNMNTEAFFGQGTRLTVV.

The V gene is TRBV12-5, the J gene TRBJ1-2, with TRBD1 identical over 8 bases. The CDR3 runs to 16 residues. Germline V CDR1 and CDR2: LGHNT, FRNRAP. V shed 0 bases and J 4 bases; nucleotides not matched to a gene: 7. CDR3 nucleotides: TGTGCTAGTGGTTTGGTCCCCCGGGACAGGATCTATGGCTACACCTTC. This gives the protein CASGLVPRDRIYGYTF. Using reference TRBV12-5 and TRBJ1-2 for the parts outside the CDR3, the full variable domain is DARVTQTPRHKVTEMGQEVTMRCQPILGHNTVFWYRQTMMQGLELLAYFRNRAPLDDSGMPKDRFSAEMPDATLATLKIQPSEPRDSAVYFCASGLVPRDRIYGYTFGSGTRLTVV.

This clone was counted a few times. CDR3 sequence: CATSRDWVGVNQPQHF. The CDR3 nucleotides are TGTGCCACCAGCAGAGACTGGGTAGGGGTTAATCAGCCCCAGCATTTT. The rearrangement uses TRBV15 and TRBJ1-5; D possibly corresponds to TRBD1 (5 bases). The V gene lost 0 bases and the J gene lost 4 bases, with 13 bases spanning the gap. The CDR3 loop spans 16 amino acids. The V gene's germline CDR1 is LNHNV and CDR2 YYDKDF (reference sequence).

This clone was seen a few times. This rearrangement joins TRBV19 to TRBJ1-5, with D perhaps matching TRBD1 (5 bases). V was pared by 10 bases and J by 4 bases, with 23 bases between. The CDR3 totals 16 residues. CDR1 and CDR2 (germline): LNHDA, SQIVND (reference sequence). The CDR3 sequence is CATQEGSRGGNQPQHF. CDR3 bases: TGTGCCACGCAAGAGGGGTCCCGCGGCGGGAATCAGCCCCAGCATTTT.